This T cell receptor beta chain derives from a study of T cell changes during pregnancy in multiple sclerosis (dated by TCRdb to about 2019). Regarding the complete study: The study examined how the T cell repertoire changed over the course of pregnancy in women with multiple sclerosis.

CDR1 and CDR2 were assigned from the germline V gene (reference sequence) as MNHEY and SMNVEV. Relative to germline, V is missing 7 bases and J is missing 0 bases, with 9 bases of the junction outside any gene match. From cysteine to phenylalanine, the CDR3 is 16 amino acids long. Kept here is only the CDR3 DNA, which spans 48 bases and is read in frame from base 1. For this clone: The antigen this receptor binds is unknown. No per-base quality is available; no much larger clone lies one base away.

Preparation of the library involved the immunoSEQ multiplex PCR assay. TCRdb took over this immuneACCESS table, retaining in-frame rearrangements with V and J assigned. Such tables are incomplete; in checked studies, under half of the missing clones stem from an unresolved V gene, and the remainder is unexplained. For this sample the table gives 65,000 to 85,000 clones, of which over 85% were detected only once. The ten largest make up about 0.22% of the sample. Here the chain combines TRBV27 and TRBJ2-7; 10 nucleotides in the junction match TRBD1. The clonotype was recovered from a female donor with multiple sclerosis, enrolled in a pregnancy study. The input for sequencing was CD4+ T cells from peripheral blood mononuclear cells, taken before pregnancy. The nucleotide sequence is TGTGCCAGCAAGAGGGTGGGACAGGGGAGCTCCTACGAGCAGTACTTC. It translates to CASKRVGQGSSYEQYF.